This T cell receptor beta chain appears in the sequencing data of a study of shared clonotypes between healthy human individuals. About this clone itself: Its cognate antigen is unknown.

Study results and caveats: Since donors were few, the genetic and exposure-history diversity represented was limited. Generation probabilities were higher for clonotypes shared across all four sorted-subset donors than for unshared ones. Expectations were that clonotype sharing among donors would be affected by sequencing depth. Researchers found naive subsets generally carried larger estimated richness than memory subsets.

The germline V gene encodes CDR1 MNHEY and CDR2 SMNVEV (reference sequence). V was shortened by 5 bases and J by 8 bases, with 9 bases between the two germline ends. CDR3 length equals 11 residues. The table came from immunoSEQ multiplex PCR; TCRdb's copy has only in-frame clones and leaves some out. Here the sample spans about 1.1 million clones, about 84% being singletons. The gene calls are TRBV27 and TRBJ1-2; D gene uncertain. The sequencing sample was made of memory CD4+ T cells from PBMCs. The subset is: CD45RA-negative fraction. The clonotype originates from a young man in good health. Some clones in this sample may be carry-over from other donors' samples. The CDR3 bases are TGTGCCAGCAGTACCCCGGGCGGCTACACCTTC. Protein product: CASSTPGGYTF.